The 18 T cell receptor beta chains below all came from one sample that was sequenced in a study of T cell responses to AZD1222 COVID-19 vaccine. The data were produced by immunoSEQ multiplex PCR, yet TCRdb's version contains in-frame clones alone and is incomplete. The table has about 190,000 clones, approximately 91% seen once; the top ten hold over 0.85%. Sequenced material: peripheral blood, taken on day 0 of AZD1222 vaccination. The source of these receptors is an adult in good health.

The chain has TRBV6-5 and TRBJ1-1, with D unresolved. The CDR3 sequence is 14 residues long. The V and J ends lost 2 bases and 1 base respectively, with 8 bases between them. In germline, CDR1 is MNHEY, CDR2 SVGAGI. The CDR3 protein is CASSYRTGNTEAFF. The CDR3 DNA follows: TGTGCCAGCAGTTACCGGACGGGGAACACTGAAGCTTTCTTT.

The chain uses TRBV4-3 and TRBJ1-1, with D perhaps matching TRBD1 (5 bases). V was trimmed by 5 bases and J by 5 bases, leaving 15 bases between them. CDR3 size: 14 residues. Germline CDR1 reads LGHNA; CDR2 reads YSLEER. The CDR3 is CASSRVGGMTEAFF. Here the CDR3 DNA reads TGCGCCAGCAGCAGAGTCGGGGGAATGACTGAAGCTTTCTTT.

The rearrangement uses TRBV29-1 and TRBJ2-7, with D possibly being TRBD1 (7 bases). Germline lookup yields CDR1 SQVTM and CDR2 ANQGSEA. The CDR3 runs to 15 residues. Trimming cost V 1 base and J 7 bases, with 20 bases left between them. CDR3 DNA: TGCAGCGTTGAAGGTCGCGGGACAGCCAAGGGAGAGCAGTACTTC. Protein sequence: CSVEGRGTAKGEQYF.

The count of this clone is one. The chain employs TRBV7-6 and TRBJ2-3, with a weak D call TRBD2 (7 bases). Germline lookup yields CDR1 SGHVS and CDR2 FNYEAQ. This CDR3 has 17 amino acids. The germline V and J ends were trimmed by 0 bases and 7 bases, with 20 bases remaining between them. CDR3 amino acids: CASSLAPSGGGSNTQYF. In DNA form, the CDR3 reads TGTGCCAGCAGCTTAGCGCCTAGCGGAGGGGGTTCGAATACGCAGTATTTT.

This clone was recorded only once. This rearrangement joins TRBV27 to TRBJ2-1, with TRBD2 identical over 7 bases. Germline CDR1 is MNHEY and CDR2 is SMNVEV (reference sequence). This CDR3 contains 13 residues. The V segment lost 5 bases and the J segment 10 bases; nucleotides outside the gene matches: 8. CDR3 nucleotide sequence: TGTGCCAGCAGTCCTGGACTAGGAGGGGAGCAGTTCTTC. Its protein product is CASSPGLGGEQFF.

This chain links TRBV6-1 with TRBJ1-2, with a possible D match to TRBD1 (6 bases). The CDR3 has 14 amino acids. Trimming cost V 7 bases and J 0 bases, with 12 bases left between them. Per the germline V gene, CDR1 is MNHNS and CDR2 is SASEGT. The CDR3 region has the DNA TGTGCCAGCACCGGGACACAAGCTAACTATGGCTACACCTTC. Translated: CASTGTQANYGYTF.

The V and J genes are TRBV27 and TRBJ2-7; D gene unclear. The CDR3 runs 13 residues. V was clipped by 6 bases and J by 0 bases, with 9 bases between them. Germline V lookup: CDR1 MNHEY, CDR2 SMNVEV (reference sequence). CDR3 in amino acids: CASRGRSSYEQYF. The DNA for the CDR3 is TGTGCCAGCAGGGGCAGGAGCTCCTACGAGCAGTACTTC.

The chain joins TRBV11-2 to TRBJ2-1; no reliable D call. V lost 0 bases, J lost 7 bases, and 7 bases lay in between. Germline V gene lookup returns CDR1 SGHAT and CDR2 FQNNGV. The CDR3 has 13 residues. CDR3 region: CASSLDRRNEQFF. As DNA, the CDR3 is TGTGCCAGCAGCTTAGATAGGCGAAATGAGCAGTTCTTC.

The chain links TRBV25-1 to TRBJ1-1, with a tentative D call TRBD1 (6 bases). Trimming took 6 bases from V and 1 from J, leaving 9 bases between them. This CDR3 is built from 13 residues. The germline V gene has CDR1 MGHDK and CDR2 SYGVNS. In DNA form, the CDR3 reads TGTGCCAGCAGGGACAGCCCGAACACTGAAGCTTTCTTT. It yields the protein CASRDSPNTEAFF.

The chain recombines TRBV2 with TRBJ2-7; 7 bases align to TRBD2. The germline V gene has CDR1 SNHLY and CDR2 FYNNEI. This CDR3 region has 13 residues. The V segment lost 4 bases and the J segment 3 bases; nucleotides outside the gene matches: 3. The CDR3 spells CASSAGLNYEQYF. In DNA form, the CDR3 reads TGTGCCAGCAGTGCGGGACTAAACTACGAGCAGTACTTC.

The chain combines TRBV12-5 with TRBJ2-2; TRBD2 might be the D (5 bases). The CDR3 runs to 14 residues. The germline V gene has CDR1 LGHNT and CDR2 FRNRAP. V lost 7 bases and J lost 4, with 13 bases in between. In DNA form, the CDR3 reads TGTGCTAGTGCGTTAGCGTCGGGCACCGGGGAGCTGTTTTTT. Amino acids: CASALASGTGELFF. The variable domain in full, completed from reference TRBV12-5 and TRBJ2-2, reads DARVTQTPRHKVTEMGQEVTMRCQPILGHNTVFWYRQTMMQGLELLAYFRNRAPLDDSGMPKDRFSAEMPDATLATLKIQPSEPRDSAVYFCASALASGTGELFFGEGSRLTVL.

The V and J genes are TRBV5-1 and TRBJ1-1; D unresolved. CDR1 SGHRS and CDR2 YFSETQ come from the germline V gene. The CDR3 is made up of 14 amino acids. Trimming removed 2 bases at V and 2 bases at J, with 10 bases between. CDR3 sequence (DNA): TGCGCCAGCAGCTTATCTGAGGGAAACACTGAAGCTTTCTTT. This encodes CASSLSEGNTEAFF. The variable domain in full, completed from reference TRBV5-1 and TRBJ1-1, reads KAGVTQTPRYLIKTRGQQVTLSCSPISGHRSVSWYQQTPGQGLQFLFEYFSETQRNKGNFPGRFSGRQFSNSRSEMNVSTLELGDSALYLCASSLSEGNTEAFFGQGTRLTVV.

This chain connects TRBV20-1 to TRBJ2-1, with 13 bases matching TRBD2. This CDR3 region has 17 residues. Germline trimming cut 3 bases from V and 3 bases from J; bases unmatched to any gene: 8. CDR1 is DFQATT, CDR2 SNEGSKA, per germline (reference sequence). DNA of the CDR3: TGCAGTGCTAGTCGGGGACTAGCGGGACCAATCTACAATGAGCAGTTCTTC. Its protein is CSASRGLAGPIYNEQFF.

The chain recombines TRBV6-5 with TRBJ1-1, with D possibly matching TRBD1 (5 bases). The ends were cut back, 0 bases at V and 0 bases at J, with 11 bases in the middle. Looked up from germline, CDR1 is MNHEY and CDR2 is SVGAGI. This CDR3 spans 16 amino acids. The DNA for the CDR3 is TGTGCCAGCAGTTACTCGGCAGGGCGGCTGAACACTGAAGCTTTCTTT. Translation: CASSYSAGRLNTEAFF.

The count of this clone is one. V gene TRBV11-2 combines with J gene TRBJ2-1, with 7 positions matching TRBD2. The ends lost 5 bases at V and 3 bases at J; junction bases unmatched: 7. The germline CDR1 and CDR2 sequences are SGHAT and FQNNGV. This CDR3 spans 15 amino acids. Written as DNA, the CDR3 is TGTGCCAGCAGCATAACTTGGGACTACTACAATGAGCAGTTCTTC. Translating it yields CASSITWDYYNEQFF.

This clone has just a few counts. J is TRBJ1-1 and V is TRBV11-2; no definite D call. Trimming stripped 4 bases from V and 3 bases from J, with 9 bases between. There are 13 residues in the CDR3. Germline CDR1 and CDR2: SGHAT and FQNNGV. The CDR3 DNA is TGTGCCAGCAGCTCTGGACCTTACACTGAAGCTTTCTTT. Its translation is CASSSGPYTEAFF.

Regarding this clone: The sample has other DNA sequences that encode this CDR3 too. The chain couples TRBV28 to TRBJ1-5; unclear D gene. Trimming pared 2 bases from V and 5 bases from J, leaving 7 bases between. The CDR3 is 13 amino acids. Germline V gene data show CDR1 as MDHEN and CDR2 as SYDVKM. The CDR3 is CASSLLGDQPQHF. The CDR3 DNA sequence: TGTGCCAGCAGTTTACTCGGAGATCAGCCCCAGCATTTT.

The chain carries TRBV5-1 and TRBJ2-7; no firm D call. V was clipped by 3 bases and J by 5 bases, with 15 bases between them. The CDR3 is 14 amino acids. Germline CDR1 is SGHRS and CDR2 is YFSETQ. CDR3 loop: CASSWAQTIDEQYF. In DNA form, the CDR3 reads TGCGCCAGCAGCTGGGCCCAAACGATCGACGAGCAGTACTTC.